The rows below give T cell receptor beta chains drawn from one sample of a study of blood T cell repertoires in COVID-19. Produced via immunoSEQ multiplex PCR; TCRdb's table is partial and in-frame only. This sample has approximately 170,000 clones; 80% to 90% occur once, and the top ten carry roughly 11%. The sequenced sample consisted of peripheral blood. The receptors derive from a human donor in a cohort sampled during active COVID-19. The CDR3 runs from the conserved cysteine through the conserved F or W. The order of the fields is CDR3 length, D gene, clone size, V gene, J gene, CDR3 DNA, CDR3 protein. D genes are given only for firm matches. Some rows have no size entry. The others give once, few or many, or a class for an expanded clone.

cdr3_length: 17; d_call: NA; clone_size: NA; v_call: TRBV12-2; j_call: TRBJ2-2; cdr3_nt: TGTGCAAGTCGCTTAGATCTCAGGGGGACTAACACCGGGGAGCTGTTTTTT; cdr3_aa: CASRLDLRGTNTGELFF
cdr3_length: 17; d_call: NA; clone_size: once; v_call: TRBV6-2/TRBV6-3; j_call: TRBJ1-5; cdr3_nt: TGTGCCAGCAGTTACTCGTTGGCAGGGGATAGCAATCAGCCCCAGCATTTT; cdr3_aa: CASSYSLAGDSNQPQHF
cdr3_length: 15; d_call: NA; clone_size: NA; v_call: TRBV1; j_call: TRBJ2-7; cdr3_nt: TGCACCAGCAGCCCCGGACAGGGGCCCTCCTACGAGCAGTACTTC; cdr3_aa: CTSSPGQGPSYEQYF
cdr3_length: 14; d_call: NA; clone_size: NA; v_call: TRBV6-2/TRBV6-3; j_call: TRBJ2-3; cdr3_nt: TGTGCCAGCAGTTGGCTTGCCAGCACAGATACGCAGTATTTT; cdr3_aa: CASSWLASTDTQYF
cdr3_length: 13; d_call: NA; clone_size: NA; v_call: TRBV19; j_call: TRBJ1-2; cdr3_nt: TGTGCCAGTATAGCGGGGGGCAACTATGGCTACACCTTC; cdr3_aa: CASIAGGNYGYTF
cdr3_length: 17; d_call: TRBD2; clone_size: NA; v_call: TRBV10-3; j_call: TRBJ2-3; cdr3_nt: TGTGCCATCAGGCCGATACTAGCGGGGGCTAGCACAGATACGCAGTATTTT; cdr3_aa: CAIRPILAGASTDTQYF
cdr3_length: 16; d_call: TRBD2; clone_size: NA; v_call: TRBV7-3; j_call: TRBJ2-1; cdr3_nt: TGTGCCAGCAGCTCTAGAAGCGGGAGTTCCTACAATGAGCAGTTCTTC; cdr3_aa: CASSSRSGSSYNEQFF
cdr3_length: 14; d_call: NA; clone_size: NA; v_call: TRBV6-5; j_call: TRBJ1-4; cdr3_nt: TGTGCCAGCAGTTACGGAGGGTCTAATGAAAAACTGTTTTTT; cdr3_aa: CASSYGGSNEKLFF
cdr3_length: 13; d_call: TRBD1; clone_size: NA; v_call: TRBV12-3/TRBV12-4; j_call: TRBJ1-2; cdr3_nt: TGTGCCAGCAGTTTAGCGAACAGGGGAAGCTACACCTTC; cdr3_aa: CASSLANRGSYTF
cdr3_length: 14; d_call: TRBD2; clone_size: NA; v_call: TRBV30; j_call: TRBJ2-7; cdr3_nt: TGTGCCTGTTGGACTAGCGGGGGAGCCTACGAGCAGTACTTC; cdr3_aa: CACWTSGGAYEQYF
cdr3_length: 15; d_call: NA; clone_size: NA; v_call: TRBV18; j_call: TRBJ1-4; cdr3_nt: TGTGCCAGCTCACCGCGCGGGACGAGTAATGAAAAACTGTTTTTT; cdr3_aa: CASSPRGTSNEKLFF
cdr3_length: 14; d_call: NA; clone_size: few; v_call: TRBV21-1; j_call: TRBJ2-7; cdr3_nt: TGTGCCAGCAGCAAAGCGACGGGCTCCTACGAGCAGTACTTC; cdr3_aa: CASSKATGSYEQYF
cdr3_length: 13; d_call: TRBD2; clone_size: NA; v_call: TRBV7-3; j_call: TRBJ2-1; cdr3_nt: TGTGCCAGCAGCTTAGGGCTAGCGGGAGGTCAGTTCTTC; cdr3_aa: CASSLGLAGGQFF
cdr3_length: 15; d_call: TRBD1; clone_size: NA; v_call: TRBV7-9; j_call: TRBJ2-5; cdr3_nt: TGTGCCAGCAGCATGGGACAGGGGGCCCAAGAGACCCAGTACTTC; cdr3_aa: CASSMGQGAQETQYF
cdr3_length: 16; d_call: TRBD1; clone_size: NA; v_call: TRBV18; j_call: TRBJ1-1; cdr3_nt: TGTGCCAGCTCACCTCAGGGGGAAGCTCCGAACACTGAAGCTTTCTTT; cdr3_aa: CASSPQGEAPNTEAFF
cdr3_length: 15; d_call: TRBD1; clone_size: few; v_call: TRBV5-6; j_call: TRBJ2-7; cdr3_nt: TGTGCCAGCAGCCCCGTGGACAGGGGGATGGTCGAGCAGTACTTC; cdr3_aa: CASSPVDRGMVEQYF
cdr3_length: 15; d_call: NA; clone_size: once; v_call: TRBV7-8; j_call: TRBJ1-3; cdr3_nt: TGTGCCAGCAGCTTAGAGCCAGGCCGCGGAAACACCATATATTTT; cdr3_aa: CASSLEPGRGNTIYF